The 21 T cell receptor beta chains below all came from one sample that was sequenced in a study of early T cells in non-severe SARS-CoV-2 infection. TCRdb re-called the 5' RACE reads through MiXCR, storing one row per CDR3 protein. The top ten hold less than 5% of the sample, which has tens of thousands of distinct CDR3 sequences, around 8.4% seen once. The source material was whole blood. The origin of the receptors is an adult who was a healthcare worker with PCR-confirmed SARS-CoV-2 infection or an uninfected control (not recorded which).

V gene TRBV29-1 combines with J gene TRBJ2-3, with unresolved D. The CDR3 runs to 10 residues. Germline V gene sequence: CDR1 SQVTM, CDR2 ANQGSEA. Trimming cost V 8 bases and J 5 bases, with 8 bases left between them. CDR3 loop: CSLFLDTQYF. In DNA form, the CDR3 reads TGCAGCCTTTTCCTAGATACGCAGTATTTT.

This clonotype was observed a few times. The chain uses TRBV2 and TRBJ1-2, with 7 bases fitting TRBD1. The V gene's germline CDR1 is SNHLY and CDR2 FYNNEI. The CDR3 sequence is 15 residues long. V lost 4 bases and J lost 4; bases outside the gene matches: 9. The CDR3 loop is CASSGGGSQVYGYTF. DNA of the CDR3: TGTGCCAGCAGTGGAGGGGGCAGTCAAGTCTATGGCTACACCTTC.

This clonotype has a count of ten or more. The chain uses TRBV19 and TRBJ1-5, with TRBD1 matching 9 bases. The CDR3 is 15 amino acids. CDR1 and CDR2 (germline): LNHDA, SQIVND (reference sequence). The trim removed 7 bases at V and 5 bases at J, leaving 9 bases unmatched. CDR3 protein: CASNLQGAGDQPQHF. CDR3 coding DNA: TGTGCCAGTAATCTACAGGGGGCGGGAGATCAGCCCCAGCATTTT.

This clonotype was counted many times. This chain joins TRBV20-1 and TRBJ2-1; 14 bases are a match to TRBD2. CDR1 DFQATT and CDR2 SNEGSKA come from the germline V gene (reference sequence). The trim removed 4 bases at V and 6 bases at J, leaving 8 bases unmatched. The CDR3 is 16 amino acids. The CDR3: CSAISGTSGSGNEQFF. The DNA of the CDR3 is TGCAGTGCTATATCCGGGACTAGCGGGAGTGGCAATGAGCAGTTCTTC.

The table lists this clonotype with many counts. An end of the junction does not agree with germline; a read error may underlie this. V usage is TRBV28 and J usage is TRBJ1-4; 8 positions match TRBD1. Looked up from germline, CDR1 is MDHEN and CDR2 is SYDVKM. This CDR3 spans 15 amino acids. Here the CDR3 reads CAISGQGSAKEKLFF. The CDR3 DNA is TGTGCCATCTCAGGACAGGGTTCAGCTAAGGAAAAACTGTTTTTT. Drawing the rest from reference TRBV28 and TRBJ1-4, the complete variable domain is DVKVTQSSRYLVKRTGEKVFLECVQDMDHENMFWYRQDPGLGLRLIYFSYDVKMKEKGDIPEGYSVSREKKERFSLILESASTNQTSMYLCAISGQGSAKEKLFFGSGTQLSVL.

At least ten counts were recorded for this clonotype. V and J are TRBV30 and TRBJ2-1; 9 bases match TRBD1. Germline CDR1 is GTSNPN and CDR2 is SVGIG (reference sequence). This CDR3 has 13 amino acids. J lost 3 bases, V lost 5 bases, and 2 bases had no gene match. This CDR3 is CAWGQGLYNEQFF. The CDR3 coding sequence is TGTGCCTGGGGACAGGGGCTCTACAATGAGCAGTTCTTC.

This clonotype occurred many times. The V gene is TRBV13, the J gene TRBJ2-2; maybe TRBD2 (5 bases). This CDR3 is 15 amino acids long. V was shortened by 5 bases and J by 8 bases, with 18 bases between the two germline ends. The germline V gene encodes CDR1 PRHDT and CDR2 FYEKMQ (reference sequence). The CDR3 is CASSQQPGLTGELFF. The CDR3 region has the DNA TGTGCCAGCAGCCAGCAGCCCGGACTCACTGGGGAGCTGTTTTTT.

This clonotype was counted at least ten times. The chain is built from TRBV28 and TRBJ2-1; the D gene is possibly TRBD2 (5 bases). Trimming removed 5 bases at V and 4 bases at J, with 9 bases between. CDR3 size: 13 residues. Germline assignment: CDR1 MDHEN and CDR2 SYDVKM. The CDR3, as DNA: TGTGCCAGCAGTATCCGGGAATACAATGAGCAGTTCTTC. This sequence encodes CASSIREYNEQFF.

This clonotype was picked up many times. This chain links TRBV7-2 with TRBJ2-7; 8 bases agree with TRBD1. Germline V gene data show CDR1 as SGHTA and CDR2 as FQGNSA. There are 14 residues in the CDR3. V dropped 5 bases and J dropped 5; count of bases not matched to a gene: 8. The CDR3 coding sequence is TGTGCCAGCAGCCCAGACAGGGGCCCCCACGAGCAGTACTTC. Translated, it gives CASSPDRGPHEQYF.

CDR3 protein: CSVAPSNEKLFF. CDR3 in DNA: TGCAGCGTTGCCCCTTCGAATGAAAAACTGTTTTTT. V is TRBV29-1 and J is TRBJ1-4, with D unclear. Germline loops: CDR1 SQVTM, CDR2 ANQGSEA. The CDR3 covers 12 residues. Trimming cost V 4 bases and J 5 bases, with 8 bases left between them.

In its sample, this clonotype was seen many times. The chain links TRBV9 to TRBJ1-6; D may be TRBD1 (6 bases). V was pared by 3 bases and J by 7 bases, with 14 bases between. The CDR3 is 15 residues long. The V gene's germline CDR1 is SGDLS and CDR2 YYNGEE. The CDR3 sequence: CASSASQGTNSPLHF. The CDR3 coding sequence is TGTGCCAGCAGCGCGTCACAGGGAACCAATTCACCCCTCCACTTT.

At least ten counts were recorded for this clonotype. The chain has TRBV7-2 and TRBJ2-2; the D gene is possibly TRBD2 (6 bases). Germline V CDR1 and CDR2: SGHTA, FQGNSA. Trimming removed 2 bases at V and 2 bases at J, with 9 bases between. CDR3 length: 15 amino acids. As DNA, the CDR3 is TGTGCCAGCAGCTTAACGGGAGACAACACCGGGGAGCTGTTTTTT. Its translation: CASSLTGDNTGELFF. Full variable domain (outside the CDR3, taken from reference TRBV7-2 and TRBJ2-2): GAGVSQSPSNKVTEKGKDVELRCDPISGHTALYWYRQSLGQGLEFLIYFQGNSAPDKSGLPSDRFSAERTGGSVSTLTIQRTQQEDSAVYLCASSLTGDNTGELFFGEGSRLTVL.

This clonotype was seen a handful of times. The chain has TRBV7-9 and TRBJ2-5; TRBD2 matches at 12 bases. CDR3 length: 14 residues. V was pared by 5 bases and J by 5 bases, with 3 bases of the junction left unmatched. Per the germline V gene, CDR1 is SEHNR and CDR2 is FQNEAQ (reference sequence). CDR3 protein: CASSPTSGRETQYF. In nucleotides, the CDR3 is TGTGCCAGCAGCCCAACTAGCGGGAGGGAGACCCAGTACTTC.

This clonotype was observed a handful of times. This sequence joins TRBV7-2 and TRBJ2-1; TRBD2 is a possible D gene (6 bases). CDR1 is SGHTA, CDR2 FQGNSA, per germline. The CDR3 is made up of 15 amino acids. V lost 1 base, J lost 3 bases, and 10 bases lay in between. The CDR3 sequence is CASSLVSGDYNEQFF. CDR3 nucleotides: TGTGCCAGCAGCTTAGTATCGGGGGACTACAATGAGCAGTTCTTC.

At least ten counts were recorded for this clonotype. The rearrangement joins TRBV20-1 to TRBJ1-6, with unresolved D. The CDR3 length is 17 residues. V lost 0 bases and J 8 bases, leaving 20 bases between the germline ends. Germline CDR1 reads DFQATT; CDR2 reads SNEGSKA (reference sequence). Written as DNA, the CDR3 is TGCAGTGCTAGAGATCTGAGGACCCAAATACTAGATTCACCCCTCCACTTT. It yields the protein CSARDLRTQILDSPLHF.

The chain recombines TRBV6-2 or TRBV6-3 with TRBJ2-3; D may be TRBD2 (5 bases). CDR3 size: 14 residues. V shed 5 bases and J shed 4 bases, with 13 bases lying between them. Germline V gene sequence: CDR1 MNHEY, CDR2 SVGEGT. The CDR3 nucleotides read TGTGCCAGCAGTAGAGGGATCTCCCCAGATACGCAGTATTTT. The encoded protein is CASSRGISPDTQYF.

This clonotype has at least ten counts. CDR3 DNA sequence: TGCGCCAGCAGCCCGGACAGTCCCTCCAGGGAGCAGTACTTC. This translates into CASSPDSPSREQYF. The chain recombines TRBV5-1 with TRBJ2-7, with D possibly matching TRBD1 (6 bases). The V and J ends lost 4 bases and 7 bases respectively, with 18 bases between them. Germline CDR1 reads SGHRS; CDR2 reads YFSETQ. The CDR3 sequence is 14 residues long.

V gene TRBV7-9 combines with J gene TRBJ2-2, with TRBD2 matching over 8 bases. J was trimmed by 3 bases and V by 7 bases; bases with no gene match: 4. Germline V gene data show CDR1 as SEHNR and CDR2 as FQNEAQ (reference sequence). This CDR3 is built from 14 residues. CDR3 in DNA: TGTGCCAGCAACTGGCGGGGGGACACCGGGGAGCTGTTTTTT. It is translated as CASNWRGDTGELFF.

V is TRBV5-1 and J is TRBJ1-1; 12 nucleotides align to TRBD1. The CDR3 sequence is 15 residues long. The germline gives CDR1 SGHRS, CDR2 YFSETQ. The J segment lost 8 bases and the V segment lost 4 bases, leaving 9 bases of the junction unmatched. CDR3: CASSANTGTGGEAFF. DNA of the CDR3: TGCGCCAGCAGCGCGAATACCGGGACAGGGGGCGAAGCTTTCTTT.

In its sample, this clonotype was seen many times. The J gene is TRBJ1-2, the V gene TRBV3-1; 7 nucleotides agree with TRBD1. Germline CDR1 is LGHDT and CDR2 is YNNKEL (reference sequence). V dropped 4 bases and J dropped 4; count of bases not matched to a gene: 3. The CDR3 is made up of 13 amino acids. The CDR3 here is CASSLWTGYGYTF. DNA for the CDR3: TGTGCCAGCAGCCTTTGGACAGGCTATGGCTACACCTTC.

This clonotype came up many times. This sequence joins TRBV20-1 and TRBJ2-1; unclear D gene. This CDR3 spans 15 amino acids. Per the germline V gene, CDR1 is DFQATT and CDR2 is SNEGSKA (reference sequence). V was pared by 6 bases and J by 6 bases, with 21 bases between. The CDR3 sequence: CSALVDSSMGNEQFF. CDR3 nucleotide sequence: TGCAGTGCCCTGGTCGATAGCAGTATGGGCAATGAGCAGTTCTTC.